These 6 T cell receptor beta chains were all obtained from the same sample, sequenced in a study of shared clonotypes between healthy human individuals (dated by TCRdb to the early 2020s). Libraries came from the immunoSEQ multiplex PCR assay. In TCRdb, the immuneACCESS table is reduced to in-frame sequences with V and J assigned. These tables do not hold every clone; where another copy was compared, an unresolved V gene accounts for under half, and the others remain unexplained. Present in this sample are over 2 million clones, about 95% of which were seen just once. Clones ranked in the top ten supply roughly 1% of the sample. CD8 naive samples were obtained by positive selection for CCR7 among CD45RO-negative cells, yielding a CD45RA+CCR7+ population from which TemRA cells were excluded. Sequenced input: naive CD8+ T cells sorted from blood. This sample's cell subset or site label indicates: CD45RA+CCR7+. The receptor set was obtained from a young man in good health.

CDR3 sequence: CASSLVVGHPTDTQYF. Written as DNA, the CDR3 is TGTGCCAGCAGCTTAGTCGTGGGACACCCCACAGATACGCAGTATTTT. This chain joins TRBV7-6 and TRBJ2-3; perhaps TRBD1 as D (6 bases). Germline CDR1 and CDR2: SGHVS and FNYEAQ. This CDR3 contains 16 residues. V was clipped by 1 base and J by 2 bases, with 13 bases between them.

Turning to this clone: This CDR3 is also generated by other DNA sequences in the sample. V and J are TRBV2 and TRBJ1-2, with 8 positions matching TRBD1. This CDR3 has 15 residues. CDR1 and CDR2 (germline): SNHLY, FYNNEI. V shed 3 bases, J shed 1 base, and the junction held 4 bases outside the gene matches. The CDR3 spells CASSERTGNNYGYTF. CDR3 in DNA: TGTGCCAGCAGTGAGAGGACAGGGAATAACTATGGCTACACCTTC.

V usage is TRBV18 and J usage is TRBJ2-7, with D possibly being TRBD2 (5 bases). The CDR3 is made up of 14 amino acids. Deletions cut 3 bases from V and 0 bases from J, with 9 bases between. The germline CDR1 and CDR2 sequences are KGHSH and LQKENI. CDR3 region: CASSPTTSSYEQYF. The CDR3 bases are TGTGCCAGCTCACCGACTACCAGCTCCTACGAGCAGTACTTC.

The rearrangement links TRBV11-2 to TRBJ2-7; D perhaps matches TRBD1 (6 bases). The CDR3 is 16 residues long. Germline V CDR1 and CDR2: SGHAT, FQNNGV. V dropped 7 bases and J dropped 0 bases, with 19 bases sitting between them. CDR3 nucleotides: TGTGCCAGCACCCCTAGGGGGAAAACATCCTCCTACGAGCAGTACTTC. As protein: CASTPRGKTSSYEQYF.

The chain carries TRBV28 and TRBJ2-7; TRBD1 matches 9 bases. The CDR3 spans 17 residues. CDR1 and CDR2 (germline): MDHEN, SYDVKM. The V gene end was trimmed by 3 bases and the J gene end by 2 bases; junction bases not matched to a gene: 11. The DNA of the CDR3 is TGTGCCAGCAGTTTCCTAATAGGGACAGGGATTACCTACGAGCAGTACTTC. Its translation is CASSFLIGTGITYEQYF.

This sequence joins TRBV2 and TRBJ1-2; no clear D. Trimming removed 9 bases from V and 3 bases from J, with 14 bases in between. The CDR3 length is 13 residues. The germline V gene encodes CDR1 SNHLY and CDR2 FYNNEI. CDR3 in DNA: TGTGCCAGGGCAAGGGAGCCAGACTATGGCTACACCTTC. This codes for CARAREPDYGYTF.